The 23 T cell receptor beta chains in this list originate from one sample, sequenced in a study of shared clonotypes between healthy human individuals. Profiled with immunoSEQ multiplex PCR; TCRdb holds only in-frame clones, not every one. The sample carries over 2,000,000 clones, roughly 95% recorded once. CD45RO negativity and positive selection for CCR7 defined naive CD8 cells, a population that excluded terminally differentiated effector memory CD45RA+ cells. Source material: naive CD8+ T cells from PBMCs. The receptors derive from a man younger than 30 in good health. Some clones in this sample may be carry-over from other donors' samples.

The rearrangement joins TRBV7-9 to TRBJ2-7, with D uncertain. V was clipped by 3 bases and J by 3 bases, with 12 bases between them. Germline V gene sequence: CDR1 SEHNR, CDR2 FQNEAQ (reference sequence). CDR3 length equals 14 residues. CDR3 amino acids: CASSLSLGLYEQYF. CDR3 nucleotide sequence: TGTGCCAGCAGCTTGAGTCTTGGCCTCTACGAGCAGTACTTC.

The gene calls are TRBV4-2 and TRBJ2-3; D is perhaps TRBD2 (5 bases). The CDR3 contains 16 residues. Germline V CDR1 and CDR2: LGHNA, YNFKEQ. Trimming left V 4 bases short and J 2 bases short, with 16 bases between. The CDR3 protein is CASSPLPEDYTDTQYF. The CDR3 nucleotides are TGTGCCAGCAGCCCCCTTCCGGAGGATTACACAGATACGCAGTATTTT.

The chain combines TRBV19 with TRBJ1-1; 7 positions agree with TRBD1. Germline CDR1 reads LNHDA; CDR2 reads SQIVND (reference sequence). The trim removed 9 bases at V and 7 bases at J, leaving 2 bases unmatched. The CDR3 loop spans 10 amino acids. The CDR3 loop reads CASGDSEAFF. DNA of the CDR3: TGTGCCAGCGGGGACAGTGAAGCTTTCTTT.

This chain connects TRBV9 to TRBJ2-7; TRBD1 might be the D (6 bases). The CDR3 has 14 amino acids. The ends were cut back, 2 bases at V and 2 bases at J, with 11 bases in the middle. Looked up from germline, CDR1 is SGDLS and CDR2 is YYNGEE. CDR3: CASSVTGRAYEQYF. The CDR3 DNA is TGTGCCAGCAGCGTTACAGGGCGGGCCTACGAGCAGTACTTC.

Here the CDR3 DNA reads TGTGCCAGCAGTACGTTTGGGACAGGAATGAACACTGAAGCTTTCTTT. Amino acids: CASSTFGTGMNTEAFF. The chain links TRBV28 to TRBJ1-1; 8 bases match TRBD1. The CDR3 loop spans 16 amino acids. The germline V gene has CDR1 MDHEN and CDR2 SYDVKM. The V gene end was trimmed by 5 bases and the J gene end by 0 bases; junction bases not matched to a gene: 8.

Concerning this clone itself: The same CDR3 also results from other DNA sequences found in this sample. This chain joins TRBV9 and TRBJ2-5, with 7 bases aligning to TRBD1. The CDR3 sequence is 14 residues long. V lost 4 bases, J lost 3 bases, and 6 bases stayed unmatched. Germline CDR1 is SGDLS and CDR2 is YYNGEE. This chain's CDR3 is CASSPRTGKETQYF. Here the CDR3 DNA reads TGTGCCAGCAGCCCACGGACAGGAAAAGAGACCCAGTACTTC. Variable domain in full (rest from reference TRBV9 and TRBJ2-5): DSGVTQTPKHLITATGQRVTLRCSPRSGDLSVYWYQQSLDQGLQFLIQYYNGEERAKGNILERFSAQQFPDLHSELNLSSLELGDSALYFCASSPRTGKETQYFGPGTRLLVL.

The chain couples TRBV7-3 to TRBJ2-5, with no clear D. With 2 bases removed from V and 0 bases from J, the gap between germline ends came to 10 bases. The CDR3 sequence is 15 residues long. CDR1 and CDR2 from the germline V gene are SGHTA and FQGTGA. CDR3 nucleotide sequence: TGTGCCAGCAGCTTACTAGGGTCCTACCAAGAGACCCAGTACTTC. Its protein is CASSLLGSYQETQYF.

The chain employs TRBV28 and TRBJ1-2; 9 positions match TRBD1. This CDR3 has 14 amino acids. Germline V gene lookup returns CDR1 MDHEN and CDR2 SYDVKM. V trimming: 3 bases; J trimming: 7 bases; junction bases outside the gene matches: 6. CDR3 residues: CASSFDRGGSGYTF. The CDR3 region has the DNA TGTGCCAGCAGTTTTGACAGGGGGGGTTCTGGCTACACCTTC.

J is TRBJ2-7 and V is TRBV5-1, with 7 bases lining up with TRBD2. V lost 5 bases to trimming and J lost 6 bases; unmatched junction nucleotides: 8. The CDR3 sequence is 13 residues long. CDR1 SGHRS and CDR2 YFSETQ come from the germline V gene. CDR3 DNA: TGCGCCAGCAGTCTGGGGGGGTTTGGCGAGCAGTACTTC. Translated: CASSLGGFGEQYF.

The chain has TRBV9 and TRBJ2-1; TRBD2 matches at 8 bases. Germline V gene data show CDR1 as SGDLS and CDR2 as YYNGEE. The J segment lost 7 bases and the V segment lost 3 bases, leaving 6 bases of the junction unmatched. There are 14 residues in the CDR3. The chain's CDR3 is CASSAPGGSNEQFF. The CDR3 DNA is TGTGCCAGCAGCGCCCCGGGAGGGAGTAATGAGCAGTTCTTC.

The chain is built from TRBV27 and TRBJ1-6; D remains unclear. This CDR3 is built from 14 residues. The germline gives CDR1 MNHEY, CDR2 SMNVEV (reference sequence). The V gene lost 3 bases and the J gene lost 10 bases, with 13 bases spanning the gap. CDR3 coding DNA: TGTGCCAGCAGTTTCTTGGAATCAAGCTCACCCCTCCACTTT. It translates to CASSFLESSSPLHF.

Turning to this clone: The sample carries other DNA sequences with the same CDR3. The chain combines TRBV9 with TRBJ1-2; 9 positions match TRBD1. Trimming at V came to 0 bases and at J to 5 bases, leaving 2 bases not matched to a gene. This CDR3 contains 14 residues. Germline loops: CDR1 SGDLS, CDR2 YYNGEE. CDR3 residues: CASSVGDRAYGYTF. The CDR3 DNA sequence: TGTGCCAGCAGCGTAGGGGACAGGGCTTATGGCTACACCTTC. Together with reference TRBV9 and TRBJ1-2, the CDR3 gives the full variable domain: DSGVTQTPKHLITATGQRVTLRCSPRSGDLSVYWYQQSLDQGLQFLIQYYNGEERAKGNILERFSAQQFPDLHSELNLSSLELGDSALYFCASSVGDRAYGYTFGSGTRLTVV.

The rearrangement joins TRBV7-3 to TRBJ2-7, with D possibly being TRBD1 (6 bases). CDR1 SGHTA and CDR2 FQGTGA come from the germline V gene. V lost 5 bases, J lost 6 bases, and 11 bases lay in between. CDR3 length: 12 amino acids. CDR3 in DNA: TGTGCCAGCAGCAGGGGGACATCCGAGCAGTACTTC. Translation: CASSRGTSEQYF.

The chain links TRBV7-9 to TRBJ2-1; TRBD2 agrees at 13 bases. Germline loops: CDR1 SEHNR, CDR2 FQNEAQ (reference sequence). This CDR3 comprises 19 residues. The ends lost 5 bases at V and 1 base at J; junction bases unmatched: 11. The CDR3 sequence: CASSHRLAGGLPSYNEQFF. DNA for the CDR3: TGTGCCAGCAGCCATCGACTAGCGGGAGGCCTCCCATCCTACAATGAGCAGTTCTTC.

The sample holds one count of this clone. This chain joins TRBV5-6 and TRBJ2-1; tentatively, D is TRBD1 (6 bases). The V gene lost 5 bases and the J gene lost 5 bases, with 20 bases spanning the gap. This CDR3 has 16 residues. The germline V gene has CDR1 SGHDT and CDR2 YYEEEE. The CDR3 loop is CASRHLTGIGDNEQFF. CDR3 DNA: TGTGCCAGCAGGCATCTTACAGGGATCGGCGACAATGAGCAGTTCTTC.

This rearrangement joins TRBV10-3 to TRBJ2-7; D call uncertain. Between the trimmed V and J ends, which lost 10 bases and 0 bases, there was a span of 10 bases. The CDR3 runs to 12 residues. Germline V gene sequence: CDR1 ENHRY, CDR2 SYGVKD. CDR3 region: CANSWDSYEQYF. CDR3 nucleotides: TGTGCCAACTCCTGGGACTCCTACGAGCAGTACTTC.

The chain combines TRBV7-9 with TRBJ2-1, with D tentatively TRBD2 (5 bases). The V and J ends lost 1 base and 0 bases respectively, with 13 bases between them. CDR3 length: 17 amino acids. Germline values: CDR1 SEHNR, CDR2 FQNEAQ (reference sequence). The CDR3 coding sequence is TGTGCCAGCAGCTTAGGCCGAGCGGTGAGCTCCTACAATGAGCAGTTCTTC. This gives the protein CASSLGRAVSSYNEQFF. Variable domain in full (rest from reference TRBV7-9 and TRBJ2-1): DTGVSQNPRHKITKRGQNVTFRCDPISEHNRLYWYRQTLGQGPEFLTYFQNEAQLEKSRLLSDRFSAERPKGSFSTLEIQRTEQGDSAMYLCASSLGRAVSSYNEQFFGPGTRLTVL.

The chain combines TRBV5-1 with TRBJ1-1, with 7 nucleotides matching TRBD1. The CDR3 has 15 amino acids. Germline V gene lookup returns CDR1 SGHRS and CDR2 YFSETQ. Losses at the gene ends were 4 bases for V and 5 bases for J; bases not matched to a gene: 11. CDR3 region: CASSAAQGRWTEAFF. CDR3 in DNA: TGCGCCAGCAGCGCCGCACAGGGGCGGTGGACTGAAGCTTTCTTT.

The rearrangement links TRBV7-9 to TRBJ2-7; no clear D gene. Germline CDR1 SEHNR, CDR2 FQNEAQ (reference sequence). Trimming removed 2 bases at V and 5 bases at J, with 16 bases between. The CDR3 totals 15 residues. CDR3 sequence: CASSLPVGRANEQYF. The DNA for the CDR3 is TGTGCCAGCAGCTTACCCGTCGGACGGGCTAACGAGCAGTACTTC.

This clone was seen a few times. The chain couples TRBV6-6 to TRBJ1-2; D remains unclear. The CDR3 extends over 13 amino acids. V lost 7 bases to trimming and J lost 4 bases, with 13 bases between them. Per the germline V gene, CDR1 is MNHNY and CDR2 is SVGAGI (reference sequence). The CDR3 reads CASTPDIFYGYTF. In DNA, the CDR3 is TGTGCCAGCACCCCCGACATCTTCTATGGCTACACCTTC.

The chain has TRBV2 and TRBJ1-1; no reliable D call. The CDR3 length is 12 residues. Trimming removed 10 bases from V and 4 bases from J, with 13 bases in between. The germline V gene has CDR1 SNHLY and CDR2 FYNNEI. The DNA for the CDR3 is TGTGCCATTGCCTTAGGTGGCACTGAAGCTTTCTTT. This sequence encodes CAIALGGTEAFF. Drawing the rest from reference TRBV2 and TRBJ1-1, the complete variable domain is EPEVTQTPSHQVTQMGQEVILRCVPISNHLYFYWYRQILGQKVEFLVSFYNNEISEKSEIFDDQFSVERPDGSNFTLKIRSTKLEDSAMYFCAIALGGTEAFFGQGTRLTVV.

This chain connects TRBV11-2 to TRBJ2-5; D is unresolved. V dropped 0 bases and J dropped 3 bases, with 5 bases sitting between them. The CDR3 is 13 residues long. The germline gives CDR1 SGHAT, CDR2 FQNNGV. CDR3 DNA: TGTGCCAGCAGCTTAGATACCGAAGAGACCCAGTACTTC. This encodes CASSLDTEETQYF.

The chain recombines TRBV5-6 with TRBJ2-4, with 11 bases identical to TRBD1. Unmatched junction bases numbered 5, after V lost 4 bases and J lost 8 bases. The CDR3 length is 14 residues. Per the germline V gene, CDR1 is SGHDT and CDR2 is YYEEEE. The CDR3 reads CASSPGTGGDIQYF. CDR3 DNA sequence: TGTGCCAGCAGCCCCGGGACAGGGGGGGACATTCAGTACTTC.